Presented here are 31 T cell receptor beta chains from one specimen sequenced in a study of shared clonotypes between healthy human individuals. Sequenced by immunoSEQ multiplex PCR; TCRdb stores in-frame clones only, minus some. There are 950,000 to 1,300,000 clones in the sample; 60% to 80% occur only once, and about 1.5% lies in the top ten. The sequenced sample was memory CD4+ T cells sorted from blood. Described subset: CD45RA-negative fraction. These receptor sequences come from a man younger than 35 in good health.

The chain uses TRBV18 and TRBJ1-2; D uncertain. Germline CDR1 and CDR2: KGHSH and LQKENI. The CDR3 contains 13 residues. V was clipped by 0 bases and J by 6 bases, with 8 bases between them. CDR3 bases: TGTGCCAGCTCACCACCGTCTCGCGATGGCTACACCTTC. It translates to CASSPPSRDGYTF.

The chain carries TRBV15 and TRBJ1-6, with D possibly being TRBD1 (6 bases). The V end was cut by 4 bases, the J end by 2 bases, with 12 bases between. Germline CDR1 LNHNV, CDR2 YYDKDF (reference sequence). The CDR3 runs 16 residues. The CDR3 bases are TGTGCCACCAGCACAGTACAGGGTCCCTATAATTCACCCCTCCACTTT. Its translation is CATSTVQGPYNSPLHF.

V is TRBV5-1 and J is TRBJ2-7, with 13 bases matching TRBD2. The CDR3 spans 15 residues. CDR1 SGHRS and CDR2 YFSETQ come from the germline V gene. Losses at the gene ends were 4 bases for V and 4 bases for J; bases not matched to a gene: 5. The CDR3 nucleotides are TGCGCCAGCAGCGCAGGGACTAGCGGGGCTTACGAGCAGTACTTC. It translates to CASSAGTSGAYEQYF.

The chain links TRBV5-4 to TRBJ1-1, with a weak D call TRBD1 (6 bases). The CDR3 runs to 15 residues. The V gene's germline CDR1 is SGHNT and CDR2 YYREEE (reference sequence). The V end was cut by 4 bases, the J end by 4 bases, with 17 bases between. The CDR3 is CASSRGAGEGTEAFF. The CDR3 DNA reads as TGTGCCAGCAGCCGTGGGGCAGGGGAAGGCACTGAAGCTTTCTTT.

J is TRBJ2-3 and V is TRBV6-4, with TRBD2 matching over 11 bases. CDR1 and CDR2 from the germline V gene are MRHNA and SNTAGT. CDR3 length: 18 residues. J lost 5 bases, V lost 6 bases, and 16 bases had no gene match. The CDR3 loop reads CASSQDGVAGGPGDTQYF. CDR3 in DNA: TGTGCCAGCAGCCAGGACGGCGTAGCGGGGGGGCCTGGAGATACGCAGTATTTT.

The CDR3 DNA is TGTGCCAGCAGTGAATATGGGGGGGCCCGACTCGGAAACACCATATATTTT. This codes for CASSEYGGARLGNTIYF. This chain joins TRBV2 and TRBJ1-3, with a possible D match to TRBD1 (6 bases). This CDR3 region has 17 residues. Germline V gene data show CDR1 as SNHLY and CDR2 as FYNNEI. Trimming removed 2 bases from V and 4 bases from J, with 18 bases in between.

The chain links TRBV19 to TRBJ1-4, with 8 bases aligning to TRBD1. The CDR3 extends over 16 amino acids. The germline V gene encodes CDR1 LNHDA and CDR2 SQIVND (reference sequence). J was trimmed by 6 bases and V by 4 bases; bases with no gene match: 10. The CDR3 loop is CASSNPLGQGYEKLFF. In DNA form, the CDR3 reads TGTGCCAGTAGTAACCCCCTCGGACAGGGTTATGAAAAACTGTTTTTT.

The rearrangement joins TRBV5-4 to TRBJ1-1, with TRBD1 as a possible D gene (6 bases). Trimming pared 5 bases from V and 0 bases from J, leaving 14 bases between. The CDR3 runs 15 residues. CDR1 SGHNT and CDR2 YYREEE come from the germline V gene (reference sequence). CDR3 loop: CASSTGYTLNTEAFF. CDR3 in DNA: TGTGCCAGCAGTACAGGGTATACATTGAACACTGAAGCTTTCTTT.

The V call is TRBV30, the J call TRBJ2-7, with D perhaps TRBD1 (5 bases). The germline CDR1 and CDR2 sequences are GTSNPN and SVGIG (reference sequence). The CDR3 runs to 12 residues. V gave up 1 base and J gave up 6 bases, with 10 bases separating them. CDR3 sequence: CAWSAWGGEQYF. In DNA, the CDR3 is TGTGCCTGGAGTGCGTGGGGCGGCGAGCAGTACTTC.

On this clone itself: At the DNA level, this CDR3 is encoded by other sequences in the same sample as well. This chain links TRBV11-2 with TRBJ1-1; the D gene is possibly TRBD1 (5 bases). The germline V and J ends were trimmed by 4 bases and 1 base, with 10 bases remaining between them. Looked up from germline, CDR1 is SGHAT and CDR2 is FQNNGV. The CDR3 has 14 amino acids. The CDR3 DNA sequence: TGTGCCAGCAGCTCCCAGGGAGGGAACACTGAAGCTTTCTTT. Protein: CASSSQGGNTEAFF.

CDR3 DNA: TGTGCCAGCAGCTTAGCGTTCCAGGGCGCCACTGAAGCTTTCTTT. This gives the protein CASSLAFQGATEAFF. V usage is TRBV9 and J usage is TRBJ1-1; tentative D call: TRBD1 (5 bases). CDR1 SGDLS and CDR2 YYNGEE come from the germline V gene. The V end lost 4 bases, the J end lost 4 bases, and 17 bases lay between the germline ends. The length of the CDR3 is 15 residues.

V gene TRBV5-1 combines with J gene TRBJ1-3, with TRBD1 identical over 7 bases. Germline CDR1 reads SGHRS; CDR2 reads YFSETQ. The length of the CDR3 is 16 residues. The V gene end was trimmed by 0 bases and the J gene end by 0 bases; junction bases not matched to a gene: 3. The chain's CDR3 is CASSLASGGSGNTIYF. The CDR3 region has the DNA TGCGCCAGCAGCTTGGCCTCAGGGGGCTCTGGAAACACCATATATTTT.

The CDR3 reads CAWRSGTHEQYF. As DNA, the CDR3 is TGTGCCTGGAGATCAGGGACCCACGAGCAGTACTTC. The chain recombines TRBV30 with TRBJ2-7; TRBD1 or TRBD2 may be the D gene (5 bases each). Germline loops: CDR1 GTSNPN, CDR2 SVGIG (reference sequence). This CDR3 has 12 residues. The ends were cut back, 3 bases at V and 5 bases at J, with 11 bases in the middle. The entire variable domain, with the rest obtained from reference TRBV30 and TRBJ2-7, is as follows: SQTIHQWPATLVQPVGSPLSLECTVEGTSNPNLYWYRQAAGRGLQLLFYSVGIGQISSEVPQNLSASRPQDRQFILSSKKLLLSDSGFYLCAWRSGTHEQYFGPGTRLTVT.

This rearrangement joins TRBV18 to TRBJ2-6, with a possible D match to TRBD2 (5 bases). The V end lost 6 bases, the J end lost 0 bases, and 15 bases lay between the germline ends. The length of the CDR3 is 17 residues. CDR1 and CDR2 from the germline V gene are KGHSH and LQKENI. CDR3 sequence (DNA): TGTGCCAGCTCTGAGAGCGGACCCAGCTCTGGGGCCAACGTCCTGACTTTC. Amino acids: CASSESGPSSGANVLTF.

The chain joins TRBV4-1 to TRBJ2-7; D possibly corresponds to TRBD1 (5 bases). The CDR3 sequence is 16 residues long. V was pared by 4 bases and J by 1 base, with 17 bases between. Germline CDR1 and CDR2: MGHRA and YSYEKL. The CDR3 region is CASSLLWTSVSYEQYF. CDR3 bases: TGCGCCAGCAGCCTGCTTTGGACATCTGTTTCCTACGAGCAGTACTTC.

The genes are TRBV19 and TRBJ1-4; D perhaps matches TRBD1 (6 bases). V shed 4 bases and J shed 4 bases, with 16 bases lying between them. This CDR3 is built from 16 residues. Germline CDR1 reads LNHDA; CDR2 reads SQIVND (reference sequence). The CDR3 loop is CASSTEGGRVNEKLFF. CDR3 DNA sequence: TGTGCCAGTAGTACCGAGGGGGGGCGGGTTAATGAAAAACTGTTTTTT.

The chain links TRBV10-2 to TRBJ1-3; D is unclear. The CDR3 covers 14 residues. Trimming left V 3 bases short and J 0 bases short, with 6 bases between. The germline V gene encodes CDR1 WSHSY and CDR2 SAAADI. The CDR3 region has the DNA TGCGCCAGCAGTGAAAATGGCTCTGGAAACACCATATATTTT. Protein sequence: CASSENGSGNTIYF.

The chain uses TRBV7-9 and TRBJ1-5; no clear D. Germline lookup yields CDR1 SEHNR and CDR2 FQNEAQ (reference sequence). This CDR3 region has 12 residues. The germline V and J ends were trimmed by 5 bases and 6 bases, with 8 bases remaining between them. The CDR3 sequence: CASSAGGQPQHF. The CDR3, as DNA: TGTGCCAGCAGCGCAGGTGGTCAGCCCCAGCATTTT.

This chain connects TRBV11-2 to TRBJ2-7; 10 bases match TRBD2. Germline assignment: CDR1 SGHAT and CDR2 FQNNGV. V trimming: 5 bases; J trimming: 2 bases; junction bases outside the gene matches: 15. This CDR3 region has 18 residues. CDR3 nucleotide sequence: TGTGCCAGCAGCATTGCCGGGACTAGCGCTTACCGCCCCTACGAGCAGTACTTC. As protein: CASSIAGTSAYRPYEQYF.

The genes are TRBV28 and TRBJ1-4; no clear D. V lost 6 bases and J 4 bases, leaving 12 bases between the germline ends. CDR1 and CDR2 (germline): MDHEN, SYDVKM. The CDR3 has 14 amino acids. CDR3 in amino acids: CASRPQTINEKLFF. In DNA form, the CDR3 reads TGTGCCAGCAGGCCCCAGACGATTAATGAAAAACTGTTTTTT. Full variable domain (remainder filled in from reference TRBV28 and TRBJ1-4): DVKVTQSSRYLVKRTGEKVFLECVQDMDHENMFWYRQDPGLGLRLIYFSYDVKMKEKGDIPEGYSVSREKKERFSLILESASTNQTSMYLCASRPQTINEKLFFGSGTQLSVL.

In DNA form, the CDR3 reads TGTGCCAGCAATACCCAGGGGGCTGGGGCCAACGTCCTGACTTTC. It is translated as CASNTQGAGANVLTF. V and J are TRBV2 and TRBJ2-6; TRBD1 aligns across 7 bases. The germline V gene encodes CDR1 SNHLY and CDR2 FYNNEI. This CDR3 comprises 15 residues. V shed 7 bases and J 2 bases; nucleotides not matched to a gene: 5.

V and J are TRBV4-1 and TRBJ2-1; the match to TRBD2 covers 9 bases. V was pared by 1 base and J by 9 bases, with 10 bases of the junction left unmatched. CDR1 and CDR2 from the germline V gene are MGHRA and YSYEKL. The CDR3 spans 16 residues. CDR3 loop: CASSQGTSATPGEQFF. CDR3 DNA: TGCGCCAGCAGCCAAGGGACTAGCGCAACCCCCGGTGAGCAGTTCTTC.

This sequence joins TRBV5-1 and TRBJ1-2; TRBD1 aligns across 7 bases. Trimming removed 4 bases from V and 6 bases from J; junction bases left unmatched: 6. Looked up from germline, CDR1 is SGHRS and CDR2 is YFSETQ. This CDR3 is built from 13 residues. CDR3 nucleotides: TGCGCCAGCAGCCTAAACAGGGGCGATGGCTACACCTTC. Translated: CASSLNRGDGYTF.

This clone has a handful of counts. The chain recombines TRBV28 with TRBJ2-3, with 8 bases lining up with TRBD1. The V gene's germline CDR1 is MDHEN and CDR2 SYDVKM. Unmatched junction bases numbered 6, after V lost 8 bases and J lost 5 bases. This CDR3 is 13 amino acids long. DNA for the CDR3: TGTGCCAGCCGGCAGGGGGCAGAAGATACGCAGTATTTT. It yields the protein CASRQGAEDTQYF.

The gene calls are TRBV7-9 and TRBJ2-7, with 11 bases lining up with TRBD2. Germline assignment: CDR1 SEHNR and CDR2 FQNEAQ (reference sequence). Trimming took 5 bases from V and 3 from J; bases not matched to a gene: 6. This CDR3 contains 15 residues. The CDR3 sequence: CASSPLAGAIYEQYF. CDR3 DNA: TGTGCCAGCAGCCCACTAGCGGGGGCCATCTACGAGCAGTACTTC.

This chain connects TRBV19 to TRBJ2-3; the D gene is possibly TRBD2 (6 bases). The length of the CDR3 is 13 residues. Trimming pared 7 bases from V and 11 bases from J, leaving 19 bases between. Germline lookup yields CDR1 LNHDA and CDR2 SQIVND (reference sequence). The CDR3 sequence is CASTRVEGGKQYF. DNA of the CDR3: TGTGCCAGTACCCGAGTGGAGGGAGGAAAGCAGTATTTT.

The count of this clone is one. A read error may produce the germline difference seen at one junction end. This chain connects TRBV6-4 to TRBJ2-7; the match to TRBD1 covers 8 bases. The V gene's germline CDR1 is MRHNA and CDR2 SNTAGT. The CDR3 contains 14 residues. CDR3 sequence (DNA): TGTGCCAGCAAACCGGACAGGGCCTCCAACGAGCAGTACTTC. This sequence encodes CASKPDRASNEQYF.

This clone was picked up many times. This rearrangement joins TRBV2 to TRBJ2-4; 8 bases map to TRBD1. V lost 4 bases, J lost 2 bases, and 10 bases stayed unmatched. This CDR3 contains 17 residues. In germline, CDR1 is SNHLY, CDR2 FYNNEI. As DNA, the CDR3 is TGTGCCAGCAGTGTTGAAAGACAGGGGCTGTCCAAAAACATTCAGTACTTC. Translating it yields CASSVERQGLSKNIQYF.

The V gene is TRBV30, the J gene TRBJ2-1; TRBD2 might be the D (6 bases). Germline loops: CDR1 GTSNPN, CDR2 SVGIG (reference sequence). Trimming stripped 2 bases from V and 8 bases from J, with 7 bases between. The length of the CDR3 is 11 residues. CDR3 DNA: TGTGCCTGGAGTCCGGGGGATGAGCAGTTCTTC. This translates into CAWSPGDEQFF.

The rearrangement uses TRBV5-6 and TRBJ1-6; 9 bases are shared with TRBD1. Germline V gene data show CDR1 as SGHDT and CDR2 as YYEEEE. V was clipped by 5 bases and J by 7 bases; unmatched bases: 7. The CDR3 consists of 15 residues. CDR3 nucleotides: TGTGCCAGCAGTGACAGGGGGATCCCAAATTCACCCCTCCACTTT. Its protein is CASSDRGIPNSPLHF.

This clone was picked up many times. This chain uses TRBV15 with TRBJ1-1; D uncertain. The V gene lost 1 base and the J gene lost 1 base, with 16 bases spanning the gap. The CDR3 length is 17 residues. Germline CDR1 LNHNV, CDR2 YYDKDF (reference sequence). The CDR3 reads CATSRARSLEGNTEAFF. CDR3 DNA: TGTGCCACCAGCAGAGCCCGTTCACTCGAGGGGAACACTGAAGCTTTCTTT.